Sequencing of this T cell receptor (beta chain) was carried out in a study of PD-L1 blockade in urothelial cancer. Overall study: Most patients, about 85% of the roughly 30, were males with bladder-origin cancer. Blood gave a median around 140,000 T cells.

Regarding time point: pretreatment peripheral blood. Patients presented with locally advanced or metastatic urothelial carcinoma. Germline trimming cut 5 bases from V and 1 base from J; bases unmatched to any gene: 3. From germline, CDR1 is SNHLY and CDR2 FYNNEI. This CDR3 is built from 14 residues. Templates that were synthetic TCR analogs were spiked into each PCR. Profiled with immunoSEQ multiplex PCR; TCRdb holds only in-frame clones, not every one. In the table there are tens of thousands of clones, 81% of which are singletons. The sequence derives from a man between 65 and 80 years old with urothelial cancer. V is TRBV2 and J is TRBJ1-1; 8 bases are shared with TRBD1. This material consisted of PBMCs, taken around atezolizumab (anti-PD-L1) treatment. CDR3 sequence (DNA): TGTGCCAGCAGTTACGGACAGGGGAACACTGAAGCTTTCTTT. Encoded protein: CASSYGQGNTEAFF.